This T cell receptor beta chain was captured by sequencing in a study of blood T cell repertoires in COVID-19. Sequencing was performed with immunoSEQ multiplex PCR; in TCRdb, only in-frame clones are kept and a portion is missing. The sample consists of fewer than 500,000 clones, 80% to 90% of them appearing once. CDR1 SGHNT and CDR2 YYREEE come from the germline V gene (reference sequence). The CDR3 is made up of 17 amino acids. V dropped 5 bases and J dropped 4; count of bases not matched to a gene: 9. The clonotype was recovered from a man aged 25 to 40 who had recovered from COVID-19. The sample consisted of PBMCs or T cells enriched from blood (not recorded which). V is TRBV5-4 and J is TRBJ2-5, with 15 bases aligning to TRBD2. The CDR3 DNA sequence: TGTGCCAGCAGTCTGGGGGGACTAGCGGGAGGCGTAGAGACCCAGTACTTC. This translates into CASSLGGLAGGVETQYF.